This T cell receptor beta chain was recorded in a study of control samples from healthy donors and cancer patients. TCRdb's table, derived via immunoSEQ multiplex PCR, lists solely in-frame clones and lacks some. Seen here are some 410,000 clones, 90% observed once, and the top ten hold over 5.5%. As regards this clone: This specimen includes other DNA sequences encoding the same CDR3.

Sample: PBMCs. This clonotype was sampled from a man aged 35-49 years with head and neck cancer.

The CDR3 DNA is TGTGCCAGCAGCCAGGGACAGGGCAGTCAGCCCCAGCATTTT. Its protein product is CASSQGQGSQPQHF. V gene TRBV5-5 combines with J gene TRBJ1-5, with 9 bases matching TRBD1. V lost 4 bases to trimming and J lost 6 bases; unmatched junction nucleotides: 5. The germline V gene has CDR1 SGHKS and CDR2 YYEKEE (reference sequence). The CDR3 sequence is 14 residues long.